This T cell receptor beta chain was sequenced for a study of shared clonotypes between healthy human individuals (dated by TCRdb to the early 2020s). Context from the whole study: The cohort included three men and a couple of women between 18 and 49 years of age. To increase sequencing depth and limit assay-specific biases, TCR repertoire library preparation and sequencing were carried out by different laboratories using diverse techniques. Each donor's leukapheresis produced roughly between roughly 0.9 and 9 billion PBMCs. To estimate repertoire size and how much clonotypes are shared between individuals, the study performed deep sequencing of blood TCR repertoires from 4 to 6 healthy adults. For each donor, three plates each were used for CD4 naive and CD4 memory, two plates were used for CD8 naive, and one plate was used for CD8 memory. Results and caveats for the whole study, not just this receptor: Compared with non-shared clonotypes, clonotypes shared by all four sorted-subset donors had higher generation probabilities. Naive subsets generally had larger estimated clonotype richness than memory subsets did. Sharing across several donors was observed for about 4.8% of naive CD4, 3.5% of naive CD8, 2% to 2.5% of memory CD4, and around 0.4% of memory CD8 clonotypes. Because the study included only a small number of donors, the genetic and exposure-history diversity represented was limited. Based on pairwise subsampling, the degree of clonotype sharing among donors was expected to be affected by sequencing depth. Sampling was restricted to blood, and TCR repertoires in tissues likely differ from the TCR repertoires found in blood. Rarefaction of sorted-subset datasets indicated incomplete sequencing despite the large sequencing depth.

The sample holds one count of this clone. The clone's antigen remains unknown. Base-call qualities are not available, and no considerably larger clone is one nucleotide away. The CDR3 contains 12 residues, cysteine and phenylalanine counted. This entry keeps only the CDR3 DNA: 36 bases, framed from base 1. V lost 4 bases and J lost 4 bases; the stretch between them is 6 bases long. The CDR1 and CDR2 encoded by the germline V gene are SGHVS and FNYEAQ. TCR CDR3 regions were amplified from genomic DNA by multiplex PCR using the deep immunoSEQ assay. Genomic DNA extracted from each cell subset was distributed evenly over all wells of several immunoSEQ 96-well plates, and each plate served as one replicate. For sorted subsets, about 200 ng genomic DNA, equal to some 28,000 T cell genomes, was loaded into each replicate PCR. Purified libraries were measured with a Qubit 3.0 fluorometer, size-checked on a Bioanalyzer 2100, and measured again with the KAPA Library Quantification kit. Every immunoSEQ 96-well plate was sequenced on a separate single-read 150-cycle Illumina NextSeq 550 flow cell. As for how the authors treated the data: Because the immunoSEQ output held only junctional sequences and lacked quality scores, the filtering could not match the filtering applied to full-length reads. To assign V/J genes and CDR3, sequences were annotated against IMGT germline references using PyIR, a Python wrapper for IgBLAST v1.9. Reads with weak V/J assignments (E-value above 1e-6), missing CDR3, stop codons, out-of-frame junctions, or ambiguous translated residues were removed. V3J clonotypes were defined as sequences sharing the same inferred V gene, J gene, and CDR3 amino acid sequence. To compute the percentage overlap between repertoires, the number of shared unique clonotypes was divided by the size of the smaller repertoire. Richness of each repertoire was evaluated using RTK rarefaction, the Chao1 estimator, and Recon v2.1 estimates of unobserved clonotypes. Generation probabilities were computed with OLGA for all TCRbeta clonotypes obtained by the gDNA method from a few donors. The table comes from immuneACCESS by way of TCRdb, which keeps in-frame sequences with V and J called. Part of the clones is missing from these tables; in studies checked, under half for an unresolved V gene and the rest for unknown reasons. V, J and clone size derive from that table, while D and trimming were established from the DNA sequence. This sample gives about 1.9 million clones in total; around 95% of them show up just once. 1.5% to 2% of the sample belongs to the ten largest clones.

CD8 naive samples were obtained by positive selection for CCR7 among CD45RO-negative cells, yielding a CD45RA+CCR7+ population from which TemRA cells were excluded. The donors were healthy, HIV-negative adults with no recently reported acute infections or vaccinations. All donors were Caucasian adults living in Nashville, Tennessee, USA. Blood was obtained by leukapheresis, after which PBMCs were separated by Ficoll-Histopaque density gradient centrifugation and cryopreserved in liquid nitrogen vapor phase. Analytical flow cytometry was used to check the purity and quantity of each magnetically sorted T cell population. Genomic DNA was isolated from every sorted fraction and measured by UV absorbance on a Nanodrop 2000c.

The chain uses TRBV7-6 and TRBJ2-3; there is no confident call for the D gene. The sequence was obtained from a man aged 18 to 35 in good health. Some clones in this sample may be carry-over from other donors' samples. Material for sequencing was naive CD8+ T cells from PBMCs. Taken with the paper, the label for cell subset or site translates to: CD45RA+CCR7+. Here the CDR3 is given as CASSYRSDTQYF. The nucleotide sequence reads TGTGCCAGCAGCTACCGGTCAGATACGCAGTATTTT.